These T cell receptor beta chains were read from a single sample in a study of T cells in localized non-small cell lung cancer. Only in-frame clones appear in the TCRdb table, and some are missing; sequencing was by immunoSEQ multiplex PCR. The table includes about 22,000 clones, approximately 84% detected once. This sample comprised peripheral blood, obtained before any cancer treatment. The receptor source for this set is a man aged 40 to 75 with stage I lung adenocarcinoma. Both conserved end residues are part of each CDR3. Clone sizes are given selectively: once, few, many, or a class where the clone is expanded.

CASRMDKAYEQYF	TRBV28	TRBJ2-7	-
CASSYSPQGGYEQYF	TRBV6-5	TRBJ2-7	few
CASSPKDRVYEQYF	TRBV27	TRBJ2-7	-
CASSLGGLAGFTDTQYF	TRBV5-1	TRBJ2-3	-
CASSQDEFGQSYGYTF	TRBV4-3	TRBJ1-2	few
CASSLSSGNNEQFF	TRBV11-2	TRBJ2-1	-
CASSLDGRAFSYEQYF	TRBV5-1	TRBJ2-7	-
CANFIPGGPGANVLTF	TRBV27	TRBJ2-6	-
CASSLGGTDTSGQFF	TRBV19	TRBJ2-1	once
CASSLGQGGYADTQYF	TRBV6-6	TRBJ2-3	-
CASSLRVSTDTQYF	TRBV9	TRBJ2-3	-
CASSLQGQGSYEQYF	TRBV7-9	TRBJ2-7	-
CASSADPEAIQYF	TRBV18	TRBJ2-4	-
CSVESANPGQTFGANVLTF	TRBV29-1	TRBJ2-6	-
CASSPTSWSNTGELFF	TRBV9	TRBJ2-2	-
CASSLGRGNEKLFF	TRBV7-2	TRBJ1-4	-
CASSLGVSSEAFF	TRBV5-4	TRBJ1-1	-
CASSSPGTGYYEQYF	TRBV19	TRBJ2-7	-
CASSLEAWVRTDTQYF	TRBV7-9	TRBJ2-3	-
CASRREATNEKLFF	TRBV5-1	TRBJ1-4	-
CASSPPSGISYNEQFF	TRBV18	TRBJ2-1	-
CASSRDRSNYNEQFF	TRBV7-3	TRBJ2-1	once
CASSPGLPPDTQYF	TRBV7-2	TRBJ2-3	-
CASSPARPTNTGELFF	TRBV7-9	TRBJ2-2	-
CASSENGNRLDTQYF	TRBV2	TRBJ2-3	-
CAANQGRGGTDTQYF	TRBV30	TRBJ2-3	-
CASSHRDRFSYEQYF	TRBV6-5	TRBJ2-7	-
CASSQGLLTAGELFF	TRBV5-6	TRBJ2-2	-
CASSHPLSGRSMNTEAFF	TRBV4-2	TRBJ1-1	-
CASSPRGGELFF	TRBV7-7	TRBJ2-2	-
CAWSVLLLDTQYF	TRBV30	TRBJ2-3	-
CASRTGGPYGYTF	TRBV6-6	TRBJ1-2	-
CASSLDGGLAKNIQYF	TRBV5-1	TRBJ2-4	-
CASSSSGTGVLETQYF	TRBV6-5	TRBJ2-5	-
CASSLGQRTYEQYF	TRBV7-6	TRBJ2-7	-
CASSPREAYLSYEQYF	TRBV25-1	TRBJ2-7	-
CASSFVGNTEAFF	TRBV7-9	TRBJ1-1	-